Included here is one T cell receptor (beta chain) sequence, with context. This sample is drawn from a study of control samples from healthy donors and cancer patients. Profiling relied on immunoSEQ multiplex PCR, and the TCRdb table lists in-frame clones only, not all of them. The sample has some 220,000 clones; about 94% are singletons. Sequenced material: blood. The origin of this receptor is a middle-aged man in good health.

The CDR3 here is CASSVTPGYGYTF. The CDR3 bases are TGTGCCAGCAGTGTGACCCCAGGCTATGGCTACACCTTC. The V gene is TRBV2, the J gene TRBJ1-2, with D uncertain. CDR1 is SNHLY, CDR2 FYNNEI, per germline. V was trimmed by 4 bases and J by 4 bases, leaving 10 bases between them. This CDR3 has 13 amino acids.